Below, 16 T cell receptor beta chains from the same sample are listed, as sequenced in a study of monozygotic twins with cystic fibrosis. The table came from immunoSEQ multiplex PCR; TCRdb's copy has only in-frame clones and leaves some out. Among some 30,000 clones listed, approximately 92% were seen once. Sequenced: blood. These receptors came from a girl between 2 and 10 years old with cystic fibrosis.

The chain combines TRBV29-1 with TRBJ1-2; D remains unclear. V lost 7 bases to trimming and J lost 4 bases, with 13 bases between them. Germline CDR1 is SQVTM and CDR2 is ANQGSEA. The CDR3 has 12 residues. CDR3 coding DNA: TGCAGCGCCGAGCCGGGGTCCTATGGCTACACCTTC. Protein: CSAEPGSYGYTF.

The V call is TRBV7-6, the J call TRBJ1-2; possible D gene TRBD1, 5 bases. Germline V gives CDR1 SGHVS, CDR2 FNYEAQ. The CDR3 sequence is 15 residues long. Trimming left V 4 bases short and J 4 bases short, with 16 bases between. CDR3 protein: CASSYDPDRIYGYTF. CDR3 coding DNA: TGTGCCAGCAGCTATGACCCCGACAGAATCTATGGCTACACCTTC. The whole variable domain, filled in from reference TRBV7-6 and TRBJ1-2, reads GAGVSQSPRYKVTKRGQDVALRCDPISGHVSLYWYRQALGQGPEFLTYFNYEAQQDKSGLPNDRFSAERPEGSISTLTIQRTEQRDSAMYRCASSYDPDRIYGYTFGSGTRLTVV.

The rearrangement links TRBV7-2 to TRBJ2-5; either TRBD1 or TRBD2 may fit D (5 bases each). The CDR3 contains 14 residues. Trimming removed 5 bases from V and 3 bases from J, with 13 bases in between. CDR1 is SGHTA and CDR2 is FQGNSA in the germline V gene. CDR3: CASSRPGREETQYF. The CDR3 DNA reads as TGTGCCAGCAGCCGGCCGGGACGGGAAGAGACCCAGTACTTC.

In nucleotides, the CDR3 is TGCGCCAGCAGCCCTCCGGGCGCCGAGGCCGGGGAGCTGTTTTTT. Translating it yields CASSPPGAEAGELFF. The chain couples TRBV5-1 to TRBJ2-2; D is unresolved. V was cut by 4 bases and J by 6 bases, with 16 bases left in between. The germline V gene encodes CDR1 SGHRS and CDR2 YFSETQ. CDR3 size: 15 residues.

The chain combines TRBV30 with TRBJ2-1, with a possible D match to TRBD2 (5 bases). This CDR3 is built from 14 residues. CDR1 GTSNPN and CDR2 SVGIG come from the germline V gene (reference sequence). V lost 5 bases and J 0 bases, leaving 11 bases between the germline ends. In DNA form, the CDR3 reads TGTGCCTGGGGAGGTGGGAGCTCCTACAATGAGCAGTTCTTC. Translated: CAWGGGSSYNEQFF.

The V gene is TRBV5-6, the J gene TRBJ2-1, with 9 bases fitting TRBD1. V shed 4 bases, J shed 10 bases, and the junction held 6 bases outside the gene matches. The CDR3 loop spans 13 amino acids. The germline gives CDR1 SGHDT, CDR2 YYEEEE. CDR3 loop: CASSLQGAGEQFF. DNA for the CDR3: TGTGCCAGCAGCCTACAGGGGGCTGGGGAGCAGTTCTTC.

The V call is TRBV5-1, the J call TRBJ2-5, with 8 bases aligning to TRBD2. J gave up 2 bases and V 3 bases, and 12 bases lay outside the gene matches. In germline, CDR1 is SGHRS, CDR2 YFSETQ. This CDR3 is 17 amino acids long. Written as DNA, the CDR3 is TGCGCCAGCAGCTCGTTGGTGGTAGCGGGAAATCAAGAGACCCAGTACTTC. Translation gives CASSSLVVAGNQETQYF.

The chain recombines TRBV27 with TRBJ1-1, with D uncertain. Trimming cost V 3 bases and J 3 bases, with 14 bases left between them. CDR3 length equals 15 residues. CDR1 is MNHEY, CDR2 SMNVEV, per germline (reference sequence). CDR3 sequence: CASSFSGWGDTEAFF. CDR3 DNA sequence: TGTGCCAGCAGTTTTTCGGGTTGGGGTGACACTGAAGCTTTCTTT.

The chain has TRBV15 and TRBJ1-1; the D is unclear. The CDR3 spans 16 residues. Trimming took 1 base from V and 0 from J, leaving 12 bases between them. Germline-derived CDR1 and CDR2 are LNHNV and YYDKDF (reference sequence). CDR3 DNA: TGTGCCACCAGCAGAGGAAAAGGGCTAATGAACACTGAAGCTTTCTTT. Its translation is CATSRGKGLMNTEAFF.

J is TRBJ1-5 and V is TRBV6-6; D unclear. Germline CDR1 MNHNY, CDR2 SVGAGI (reference sequence). The ends were cut back, 6 bases at V and 10 bases at J, with 19 bases in the middle. The CDR3 contains 14 residues. The CDR3 coding sequence is TGTGCCAGCAGGCTGGACCGTCTTGGGGAACCCCAGCATTTT. Translating gives CASRLDRLGEPQHF.

The genes are TRBV28 and TRBJ1-1; D is possibly TRBD1 (5 bases). Germline CDR1 reads MDHEN; CDR2 reads SYDVKM. The CDR3 is 15 amino acids. V shed 2 bases and J shed 6 bases, with 16 bases lying between them. The CDR3 DNA follows: TGTGCCAGCAGTTTAATGGCAGGGAGGTGGGCTGAAGCTTTCTTT. It specifies CASSLMAGRWAEAFF. Full variable domain (outside the CDR3, taken from reference TRBV28 and TRBJ1-1): DVKVTQSSRYLVKRTGEKVFLECVQDMDHENMFWYRQDPGLGLRLIYFSYDVKMKEKGDIPEGYSVSREKKERFSLILESASTNQTSMYLCASSLMAGRWAEAFFGQGTRLTVV.

The chain has TRBV4-1 and TRBJ1-1; D may be TRBD1 (5 bases). The V gene lost 1 base and the J gene lost 1 base, with 10 bases spanning the gap. Germline V gene data show CDR1 as MGHRA and CDR2 as YSYEKL. The CDR3 is 15 amino acids. The CDR3 sequence: CASSQGPGTNTEAFF. CDR3 sequence (DNA): TGCGCCAGCAGCCAAGGGCCGGGGACGAACACTGAAGCTTTCTTT.

This chain links TRBV19 with TRBJ1-5; D possibly corresponds to TRBD1 (5 bases). The CDR3 totals 13 residues. Germline V gives CDR1 LNHDA, CDR2 SQIVND (reference sequence). Deletions cut 6 bases from V and 2 bases from J, with 8 bases between. In nucleotides, the CDR3 is TGTGCCAGTAGCGCACAGGGCAATCAGCCCCAGCATTTT. It encodes CASSAQGNQPQHF. The variable domain in full, completed from reference TRBV19 and TRBJ1-5, reads DGGITQSPKYLFRKEGQNVTLSCEQNLNHDAMYWYRQDPGQGLRLIYYSQIVNDFQKGDIAEGYSVSREKKESFPLTVTSAQKNPTAFYLCASSAQGNQPQHFGDGTRLSIL.

The chain links TRBV30 to TRBJ2-1, with 9 positions matching TRBD1. This CDR3 region has 14 residues. CDR1 and CDR2 (germline): GTSNPN, SVGIG (reference sequence). J lost 6 bases, V lost 2 bases, and 5 bases had no gene match. The CDR3 bases are TGTGCCTGGAGTAGCGGGACAGGGTTCAATGAGCAGTTCTTC. Translating it yields CAWSSGTGFNEQFF.

This clone was recorded once. The V gene is TRBV29-1, the J gene TRBJ2-7; 7 bases map to TRBD2. The CDR3 loop spans 12 amino acids. Germline values: CDR1 SQVTM, CDR2 ANQGSEA. Unmatched junction bases numbered 4, after V lost 8 bases and J lost 0 bases. Here the CDR3 DNA reads TGCAGCATCAGCGGGGTCTCCTACGAGCAGTACTTC. It yields the protein CSISGVSYEQYF.

This chain links TRBV13 with TRBJ2-7, with D perhaps TRBD1 (7 bases). Germline V gene lookup returns CDR1 PRHDT and CDR2 FYEKMQ (reference sequence). V dropped 0 bases and J dropped 3 bases, with 21 bases sitting between them. This CDR3 region has 18 residues. Here the CDR3 reads CASSLGEGVVGTDYEQYF. CDR3 bases: TGTGCCAGCAGCTTAGGGGAGGGGGTTGTCGGGACAGACTACGAGCAGTACTTC.